The present entry profiles one T cell receptor (beta chain) with its context. In its sample, this clonotype was seen a few times. There is no known antigen for this receptor. Base qualities are not at hand, and no much larger clone is one base apart. Library preparation used 5' RACE. The data were produced on an Illumina HiSeq 2500. A second PCR of about 7 to 12 cycles was run with a J-beta primer mix and a sample-barcoded 5' primer. A unique molecular identifier was introduced onto each TCR beta cDNA molecule by a template-switch 5' adaptor carrying 12 random nucleotides. At least 3 million CDR3-containing paired-end reads were obtained from each sample. The Mint cDNA synthesis kit, primed by a TRBC-specific oligonucleotide, was used to synthesize first-strand cDNA from all RNA. All cDNA was treated with uracil-DNA glycosylase and then went through a first 18-cycle PCR with the universal primers M1SS and BC2_uni_R. Per the authors' processing: Each sample was normalized by randomly selecting 1 million high-quality reads, each carrying a distinct molecular identifier. Instead of being binned into consensus sequences, reads that shared molecular identifiers were thrown out. MiTCR, with a Q25 quality threshold and the strictest error-elimination algorithm, was used for CDR3 identification, clonotype clustering and error correction. A nonparametric unseen species model with Euler transformation was used to estimate lower-bound total TCR beta diversity. In TCRdb, the public reads were trimmed at Q25 with fastp and aligned with MiXCR, with productive beta chains retained. Each CDR3 protein appears once, grouped with its most common genes and DNA. The V and J calls shown here were made by TCRdb, not taken from the authors' results. A total of more than 1.4 million distinct CDR3 sequences appear in this sample, approximately 42% of them only once. The top ten constitute roughly 7.9% of the sample.

This sample is drawn from a study of blood T cells in healthy people across ages (dated by TCRdb to between 2014 and 2017). At the level of the whole study: In model experiments, template switching captured roughly one uniquely barcoded TCR beta cDNA molecule for every two T cells. Using deep sequencing normalized with unique cDNA molecular identifiers, the study measured how TCR beta repertoire diversity changes with age. Four age groups were formed from the donors: young (average roughly 15 years), middle-aged (approximately 40), aged (62) and long-lived (roughly 81). To avoid experimental bias, donors of different ages were distributed randomly across sequencing lanes. The study analyzed two additional independent replicas of 1 million unique cDNA reads from the same blood draw for two donors, one aged 18 to 29 and one aged 80 or older. Paper-wide results and their limitations: The long-lived group showed more naive CD4+ T cells, fewer expanded clones and increased TCR diversity than the aged group, suggesting age selection. Conclusive comparison of naive and antigen-experienced compartments was prevented by the profiling of bulk unsorted PBMCs. Because the CMV infection status of the donors was unknown, age-related changes in expanded clonotypes may potentially have been confounded. Estimates of total diversity from one million sequenced T cells were regarded as lower bounds and underestimates. The percentage of naive T cells measured by flow cytometry correlated strongly with observed TCR beta diversity. Observed TCR beta diversity per million T cells fell roughly linearly with age, and a significant reduction was already apparent by age roughly 40.

Systemically healthy Caucasian individuals from Russia, approximately 39 in total and aged about 6 to 100 years, were included as donors. Each donor gave roughly 9.5 milliliters of peripheral blood, collected into EDTA-treated Vacutainer tubes. Ficoll-Paque density-gradient centrifugation was used to isolate PBMCs, with at least 6.5 million obtained per sample. Trizol reagent was used to extract total RNA from the PBMCs, yielding at least 6 micrograms per sample. Naive CD45RAhigh/CD27high T cell percentages were measured by flow cytometry on a PBMC aliquot from every donor. The CDR3 measures 13 amino acids from cysteine to phenylalanine. Just the 39-base CDR3 DNA is kept, in frame starting at base 1. From the germline V gene, CDR1 is SQVTM and CDR2 is ANQGSEA. The trim is 6 bases for V and 5 bases for J, with a gap of 16 bases between the germline ends.

The specimen was blood. The receptor's source is a woman between 18 and 29 years old in good health. The receptor chain draws on TRBV29-1 and TRBJ2-5; D gene: possibly TRBD2, on 6 matching bases. The nucleotide sequence is TGCAGCGTGGGGACTTACGACCCCGAGACCCAGTACTTC. Protein translation: CSVGTYDPETQYF.